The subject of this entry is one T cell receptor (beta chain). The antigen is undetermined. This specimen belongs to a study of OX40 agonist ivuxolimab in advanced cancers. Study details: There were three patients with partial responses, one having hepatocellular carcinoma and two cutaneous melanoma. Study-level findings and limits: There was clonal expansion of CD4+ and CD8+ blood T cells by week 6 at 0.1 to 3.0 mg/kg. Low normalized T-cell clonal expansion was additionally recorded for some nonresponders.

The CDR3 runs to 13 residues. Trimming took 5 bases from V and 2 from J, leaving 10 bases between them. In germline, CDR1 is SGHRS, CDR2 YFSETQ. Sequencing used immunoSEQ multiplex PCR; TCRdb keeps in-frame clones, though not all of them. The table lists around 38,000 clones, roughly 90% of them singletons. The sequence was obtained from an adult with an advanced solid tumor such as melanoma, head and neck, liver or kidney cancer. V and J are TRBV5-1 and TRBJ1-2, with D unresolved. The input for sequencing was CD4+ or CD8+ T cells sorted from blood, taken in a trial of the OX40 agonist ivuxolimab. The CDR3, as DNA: TGCGCCAGCAGGCCGGACTCAAACTATGGCTACACCTTC. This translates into CASRPDSNYGYTF.